This note documents a single T cell receptor beta chain sequence. The CDR3 has 17 residues. Germline trimming cut 6 bases from V and 3 bases from J; bases unmatched to any gene: 13. Per germline, CDR1 SGHAT and CDR2 FQNNGV. The data derive from a study of blood T cell repertoires in COVID-19. Study at large: PBMCs, B-cell-depleted T cells, or T cells were the source of the cDNA or gDNA that made up the material.

In the original analysis: Amplification of reference gene primers was used by the study to estimate nucleated cell counts. Assay used: immunoSEQ multiplex PCR; TCRdb lists only in-frame clones, some missing. V, J and clone size reflect that table, while D and trimming were determined from the DNA. Found here are 250,000 or so clones, approximately 86% of them singletons; the top ten hold approximately 10%. The clonotype originates from a man aged 40-55 years with active or convalescent COVID-19. Source material: peripheral blood. This rearrangement joins TRBV11-2 to TRBJ2-7; 11 positions match TRBD1. The chain's CDR3 is CASRRPGQGVKGYEQYF. The CDR3 coding sequence is TGTGCCAGCAGGAGACCGGGACAGGGGGTTAAGGGCTACGAGCAGTACTTC.